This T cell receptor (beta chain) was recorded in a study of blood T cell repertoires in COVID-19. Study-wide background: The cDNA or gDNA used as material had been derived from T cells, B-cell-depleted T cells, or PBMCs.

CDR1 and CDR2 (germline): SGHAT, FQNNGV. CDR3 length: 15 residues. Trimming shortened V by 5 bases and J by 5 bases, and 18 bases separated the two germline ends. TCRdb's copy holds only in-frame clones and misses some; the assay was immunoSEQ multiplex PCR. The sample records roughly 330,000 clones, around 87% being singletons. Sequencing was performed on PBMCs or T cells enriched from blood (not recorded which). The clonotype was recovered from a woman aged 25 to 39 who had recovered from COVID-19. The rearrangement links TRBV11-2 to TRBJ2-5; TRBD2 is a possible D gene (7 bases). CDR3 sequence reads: CASSPGGTVGETQYF. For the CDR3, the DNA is TGTGCCAGCAGCCCGGGGGGCACGGTAGGGGAGACCCAGTACTTC.